The 19 T cell receptor beta chains given below trace back to one sample, sequenced in a study of shared clonotypes between healthy human individuals. Assay used: immunoSEQ multiplex PCR; TCRdb lists only in-frame clones, some missing. The sample contains roughly 500,000 clones, about 96% of which appear only once. The sample taken for sequencing was naive CD4+ T cells sorted from blood. The subset: CD45RA+ positively selected. These receptors were collected from a woman in her thirties in good health.

This chain connects TRBV11-3 to TRBJ2-1; tentative D call: TRBD2 (5 bases). Per germline, CDR1 SGHNT and CDR2 YENEEA. The V and J ends lost 5 bases and 4 bases respectively, with 18 bases between them. This CDR3 contains 16 residues. In DNA, the CDR3 is TGTGCCAGCAGCCGTCAGTCGGGCGGAGGTTACAATGAGCAGTTCTTC. This translates into CASSRQSGGGYNEQFF.

V and J are TRBV27 and TRBJ1-5; D is possibly TRBD1 (6 bases). The V end was cut by 5 bases, the J end by 0 bases, with 23 bases between. Germline loops: CDR1 MNHEY, CDR2 SMNVEV (reference sequence). The CDR3 consists of 19 residues. CDR3 sequence reads: CASSQTSSMTGYSNQPQHF. Here the CDR3 DNA reads TGTGCCAGCAGTCAGACCTCCTCGATGACAGGATATAGCAATCAGCCCCAGCATTTT.

The J gene is TRBJ1-4, the V gene TRBV6-6; no clear D gene. From germline, CDR1 is MNHNY and CDR2 SVGAGI (reference sequence). V gave up 5 bases and J gave up 7 bases, with 14 bases separating them. The CDR3 spans 14 residues. CDR3 bases: TGTGCCAGCAGTCGCCGGGAGTTGAGTGAAAAACTGTTTTTT. Translated, it gives CASSRRELSEKLFF.

The chain uses TRBV5-1 and TRBJ1-1; TRBD1 aligns across 12 bases. The CDR3 consists of 15 residues. V lost 3 bases to trimming and J lost 3 bases; unmatched junction nucleotides: 3. Germline-derived CDR1 and CDR2 are SGHRS and YFSETQ. The CDR3 loop reads CASSSGTGGYTEAFF. The DNA for the CDR3 is TGCGCCAGCAGCTCAGGGACAGGGGGCTACACTGAAGCTTTCTTT.

The chain carries TRBV5-4 and TRBJ2-3, with D possibly matching TRBD2 (5 bases). Germline V lookup: CDR1 SGHNT, CDR2 YYREEE (reference sequence). Trimming stripped 3 bases from V and 0 bases from J, with 11 bases between. The CDR3 covers 15 residues. Here the CDR3 reads CASSSSRTSTDTQYF. As DNA, the CDR3 is TGTGCCAGCAGCTCTTCGCGGACTAGCACAGATACGCAGTATTTT. Using reference TRBV5-4 and TRBJ2-3 for the parts outside the CDR3, the full variable domain is ETGVTQSPTHLIKTRGQQVTLRCSSQSGHNTVSWYQQALGQGPQFIFQYYREEENGRGNFPPRFSGLQFPNYSSELNVNALELDDSALYLCASSSSRTSTDTQYFGPGTRLTVL.

The rearrangement joins TRBV18 to TRBJ1-5; D ambiguous. This CDR3 has 15 amino acids. The V end was cut by 2 bases, the J end by 0 bases, with 8 bases between. CDR1 KGHSH and CDR2 LQKENI come from the germline V gene. The CDR3 sequence is CASSPFRHSNQPQHF. DNA of the CDR3: TGTGCCAGCTCACCATTTCGACATAGCAATCAGCCCCAGCATTTT.

This clone was detected only once. The chain couples TRBV5-1 to TRBJ2-2; perhaps TRBD1 as D (6 bases). Germline V CDR1 and CDR2: SGHRS, YFSETQ. The V and J ends lost 1 base and 3 bases respectively, with 13 bases between them. This CDR3 has 16 amino acids. CDR3: CASSLSGAVDTGELFF. CDR3 nucleotide sequence: TGCGCCAGCAGCTTGTCAGGGGCTGTTGACACCGGGGAGCTGTTTTTT.

In DNA, the CDR3 is TGTGCCAGCAGCTTAGGTGGGAGGGCTACAGATACGCAGTATTTT. Translated: CASSLGGRATDTQYF. This chain uses TRBV7-3 with TRBJ2-3; the match to TRBD2 covers 7 bases. The junction had 5 bases not matched to a gene; V was cut back by 2 bases and J by 3 bases. Germline lookup yields CDR1 SGHTA and CDR2 FQGTGA. The CDR3 contains 15 residues.

This rearrangement joins TRBV27 to TRBJ2-3, with no clear D. Trimming shortened V by 4 bases and J by 4 bases, and 9 bases separated the two germline ends. Per the germline V gene, CDR1 is MNHEY and CDR2 is SMNVEV (reference sequence). This CDR3 is 13 amino acids long. CDR3 residues: CASSSLVPDTQYF. CDR3 nucleotides: TGTGCCAGCAGTTCGCTAGTGCCAGATACGCAGTATTTT.

This chain joins TRBV7-7 and TRBJ2-2, with a possible D match to TRBD1 (5 bases). Trimming removed 8 bases from V and 0 bases from J, with 7 bases in between. CDR3 size: 13 residues. In germline, CDR1 is SSHAT, CDR2 FNYEAQ (reference sequence). CDR3 in amino acids: CASQQANTGELFF. Written as DNA, the CDR3 is TGTGCCAGCCAACAGGCGAACACCGGGGAGCTGTTTTTT.

J is TRBJ1-1 and V is TRBV18; D perhaps matches TRBD1 (5 bases). CDR3 size: 16 residues. Germline lookup yields CDR1 KGHSH and CDR2 LQKENI. V was trimmed by 3 bases and J by 5 bases, leaving 19 bases between them. DNA for the CDR3: TGTGCCAGCTCACCGGGAGATCAAGGGGCTGGGACTGAAGCTTTCTTT. Amino acids: CASSPGDQGAGTEAFF.

The chain employs TRBV28 and TRBJ2-4, with D maybe TRBD1 (5 bases). The CDR3 runs 15 residues. In germline, CDR1 is MDHEN, CDR2 SYDVKM. The V gene lost 5 bases and the J gene lost 0 bases, with 11 bases spanning the gap. The CDR3 coding sequence is TGTGCCAGCAGTCTCGACAGTCTAGCCAAAAACATTCAGTACTTC. The encoded protein is CASSLDSLAKNIQYF.

The chain couples TRBV2 to TRBJ1-2; D is possibly TRBD1 (5 bases). The germline CDR1 and CDR2 sequences are SNHLY and FYNNEI. Trimming left V 8 bases short and J 0 bases short, with 19 bases between. The CDR3 contains 16 residues. The CDR3 protein is CASVAHPRGANYGYTF. Written as DNA, the CDR3 is TGTGCCAGCGTAGCACACCCACGGGGGGCTAACTATGGCTACACCTTC.

The genes are TRBV5-4 and TRBJ2-2; a possible D gene is TRBD1 (5 bases). Germline CDR1 reads SGHNT; CDR2 reads YYREEE (reference sequence). There are 16 residues in the CDR3. V shed 1 base and J shed 2 bases, with 12 bases lying between them. The CDR3 coding sequence is TGTGCCAGCAGCTTGAGGCAGGGCATTAACACCGGGGAGCTGTTTTTT. Encoded protein: CASSLRQGINTGELFF.

J is TRBJ1-2 and V is TRBV6-1; 11 positions match TRBD1. V dropped 3 bases and J dropped 4; count of bases not matched to a gene: 16. The germline V gene has CDR1 MNHNS and CDR2 SASEGT. The CDR3 has 19 amino acids. The CDR3 is CASSDPWTDRGPRSYGYTF. Written as DNA, the CDR3 is TGTGCCAGCAGTGACCCATGGACGGACAGGGGGCCGAGGAGCTATGGCTACACCTTC.

The V call is TRBV7-9, the J call TRBJ1-4; D not certain. V was trimmed by 3 bases and J by 1 base, leaving 6 bases between them. This CDR3 spans 14 amino acids. Germline-derived CDR1 and CDR2 are SEHNR and FQNEAQ (reference sequence). CDR3 sequence reads: CASSFSITNEKLFF. The CDR3 region has the DNA TGTGCCAGCAGCTTTTCTATAACTAATGAAAAACTGTTTTTT.

Note on this clone: Germline and junction disagree at one end, which may indicate a read error. This chain uses TRBV19 with TRBJ1-5, with 7 positions matching TRBD1. Germline V gene sequence: CDR1 LNHDA, CDR2 SQIVND (reference sequence). The CDR3 is made up of 15 amino acids. This CDR3 reads CASSRVGTANRPQHF. CDR3 nucleotides: TGTGCCAGTAGTCGAGTTGGGACAGCTAATCGGCCCCAGCATTTT.

The rearrangement joins TRBV5-1 to TRBJ2-7; tentatively, D is TRBD2 (6 bases). CDR1 is SGHRS, CDR2 YFSETQ, per germline. Trimming took 5 bases from V and 0 from J, leaving 15 bases between them. The CDR3 has 15 amino acids. CDR3 in DNA: TGCGCCAGCAGGTCGGGGCGGGGAGGCTCCTACGAGCAGTACTTC. Translated: CASRSGRGGSYEQYF. The full variable domain, its missing parts supplied by reference TRBV5-1 and TRBJ2-7, is KAGVTQTPRYLIKTRGQQVTLSCSPISGHRSVSWYQQTPGQGLQFLFEYFSETQRNKGNFPGRFSGRQFSNSRSEMNVSTLELGDSALYLCASRSGRGGSYEQYFGPGTRLTVT.

The J gene is TRBJ2-5, the V gene TRBV9, with D perhaps TRBD2 (5 bases). The CDR3 is 15 residues long. The germline V gene has CDR1 SGDLS and CDR2 YYNGEE. With 0 bases removed from V and 4 bases from J, the gap between germline ends came to 13 bases. The CDR3 reads CASSVAGRVIETQYF. DNA of the CDR3: TGTGCCAGCAGCGTAGCTGGGAGAGTGATAGAGACCCAGTACTTC.